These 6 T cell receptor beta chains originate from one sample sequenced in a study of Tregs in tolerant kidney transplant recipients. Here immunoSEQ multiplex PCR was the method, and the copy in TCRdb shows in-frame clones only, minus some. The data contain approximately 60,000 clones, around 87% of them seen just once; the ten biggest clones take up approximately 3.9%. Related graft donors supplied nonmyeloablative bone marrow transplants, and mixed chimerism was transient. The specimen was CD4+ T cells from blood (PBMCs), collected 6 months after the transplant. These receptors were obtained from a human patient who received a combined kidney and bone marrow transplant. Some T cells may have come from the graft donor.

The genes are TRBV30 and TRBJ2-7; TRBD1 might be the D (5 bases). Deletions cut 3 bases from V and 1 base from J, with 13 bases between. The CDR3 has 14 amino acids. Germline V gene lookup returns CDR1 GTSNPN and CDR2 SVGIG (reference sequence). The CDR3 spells CAWRAQGSSYEQYF. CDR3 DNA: TGTGCCTGGAGGGCCCAGGGCTCGTCCTACGAGCAGTACTTC.

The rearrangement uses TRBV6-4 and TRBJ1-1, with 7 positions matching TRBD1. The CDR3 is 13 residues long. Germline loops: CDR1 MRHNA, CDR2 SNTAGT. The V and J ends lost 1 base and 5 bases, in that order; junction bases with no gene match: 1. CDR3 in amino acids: CASSDYRGTEAFF. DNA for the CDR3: TGTGCCAGCAGTGACTACAGGGGTACTGAAGCTTTCTTT.

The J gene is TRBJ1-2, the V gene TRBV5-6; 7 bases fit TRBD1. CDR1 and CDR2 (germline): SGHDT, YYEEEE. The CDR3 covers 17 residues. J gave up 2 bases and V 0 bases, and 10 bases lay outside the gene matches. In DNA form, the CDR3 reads TGTGCCAGCAGCTTGGCCTCTTTAGGGGGCAGCAACTATGGCTACACCTTC. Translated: CASSLASLGGSNYGYTF.

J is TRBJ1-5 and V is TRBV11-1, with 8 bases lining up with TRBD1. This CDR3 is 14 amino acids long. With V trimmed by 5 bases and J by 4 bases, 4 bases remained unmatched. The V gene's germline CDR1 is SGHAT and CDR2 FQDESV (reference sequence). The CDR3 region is CASSRTGFNQPQHF. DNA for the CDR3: TGTGCCAGCAGCAGGACAGGGTTTAATCAGCCCCAGCATTTT.

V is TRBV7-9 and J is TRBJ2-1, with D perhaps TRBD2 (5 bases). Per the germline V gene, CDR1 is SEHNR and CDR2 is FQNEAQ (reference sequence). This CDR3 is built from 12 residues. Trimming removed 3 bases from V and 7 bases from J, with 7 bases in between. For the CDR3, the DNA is TGTGCCAGCAGCTTCAGAGGGAATGAGCAGTTCTTC. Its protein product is CASSFRGNEQFF.

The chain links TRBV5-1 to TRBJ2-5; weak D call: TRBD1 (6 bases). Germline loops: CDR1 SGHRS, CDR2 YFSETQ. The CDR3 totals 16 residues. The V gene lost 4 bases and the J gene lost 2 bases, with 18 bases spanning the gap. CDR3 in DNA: TGCGCCAGCAGCCTCCGAAGGGGGAAAAAACAAGAGACCCAGTACTTC. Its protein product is CASSLRRGKKQETQYF. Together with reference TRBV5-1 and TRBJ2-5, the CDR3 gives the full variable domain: KAGVTQTPRYLIKTRGQQVTLSCSPISGHRSVSWYQQTPGQGLQFLFEYFSETQRNKGNFPGRFSGRQFSNSRSEMNVSTLELGDSALYLCASSLRRGKKQETQYFGPGTRLLVL.